Below, 22 T cell receptor beta chains from the same sample are listed, as sequenced in a study of blood T cell repertoires in COVID-19. Repertoires were generated with immunoSEQ multiplex PCR, while TCRdb's copy carries only in-frame clones and drops some. The data contain under 200,000 clones, 65% to 85% of them seen just once; the ten biggest clones take up less than 3.5%. Specimen: peripheral blood. These receptors all stem from a woman aged 55-70 years with acute or convalescent COVID-19.

The chain uses TRBV7-2 and TRBJ1-2; 8 nucleotides align to TRBD1. Germline CDR1 and CDR2: SGHTA and FQGNSA. The junction had 8 bases not matched to a gene; V was cut back by 5 bases and J by 3 bases. CDR3 size: 15 residues. The CDR3 sequence is CASSGGQASYYGYTF. CDR3 nucleotide sequence: TGTGCCAGCAGCGGGGGACAGGCATCCTACTATGGCTACACCTTC.

The V and J genes are TRBV29-1 and TRBJ1-4; D call uncertain. Between the trimmed V and J ends, which lost 4 bases and 0 bases, there was a span of 6 bases. There are 13 residues in the CDR3. Germline V gives CDR1 SQVTM, CDR2 ANQGSEA. DNA for the CDR3: TGCAGCGTTGTCATTGCAACTAATGAAAAACTGTTTTTT. Amino acids: CSVVIATNEKLFF.

The CDR3: CASGNLGGEQFF. The CDR3 DNA follows: TGTGCCAGCGGAAATCTGGGGGGGGAGCAGTTCTTC. V gene TRBV2 combines with J gene TRBJ2-1, with 7 bases aligning to TRBD2. This CDR3 has 12 amino acids. The trim removed 8 bases at V and 10 bases at J, leaving 8 bases unmatched. Germline CDR1 SNHLY, CDR2 FYNNEI.

The J gene is TRBJ1-2, the V gene TRBV5-1; D perhaps matches TRBD1 (6 bases). V dropped 4 bases and J dropped 1 base, with 14 bases sitting between them. The CDR3 runs to 15 residues. CDR1 and CDR2 (germline): SGHRS, YFSETQ. CDR3 region: CASSRDMGSNYGYTF. CDR3 coding DNA: TGCGCCAGCAGCCGGGACATGGGGAGTAACTATGGCTACACCTTC.

This clone was detected a few times. The chain couples TRBV4-1 to TRBJ1-1; D might be TRBD1 (5 bases). CDR1 MGHRA and CDR2 YSYEKL come from the germline V gene. The length of the CDR3 is 15 residues. Trimming cost V 1 base and J 6 bases, with 15 bases left between them. CDR3 sequence: CASSQVGLRGAEAFF. The CDR3 DNA follows: TGCGCCAGCAGCCAAGTGGGACTCCGAGGAGCTGAAGCTTTCTTT.

The chain uses TRBV28 and TRBJ1-6; TRBD1 matches 7 bases. The CDR3 has 16 residues. The trim removed 5 bases at V and 0 bases at J, leaving 4 bases unmatched. The germline gives CDR1 MDHEN, CDR2 SYDVKM. The DNA for the CDR3 is TGTGCCAGCAGTACAGGGGTAGGCTCCTATAATTCACCCCTCCACTTT. Its translation is CASSTGVGSYNSPLHF.

The rearrangement uses TRBV6-5 and TRBJ1-1, with TRBD1 as a possible D gene (6 bases). The germline CDR1 and CDR2 sequences are MNHEY and SVGAGI. V shed 0 bases and J shed 4 bases, with 12 bases lying between them. The CDR3 contains 15 residues. CDR3 loop: CASSYSGGAITEAFF. In nucleotides, the CDR3 is TGTGCCAGCAGTTACTCAGGGGGTGCGATCACTGAAGCTTTCTTT.

This chain uses TRBV5-1 with TRBJ2-7; D is perhaps TRBD1 (5 bases). This CDR3 is built from 15 residues. V was shortened by 0 bases and J by 6 bases, with 16 bases between the two germline ends. CDR1 and CDR2 from the germline V gene are SGHRS and YFSETQ. Here the CDR3 DNA reads TGCGCCAGCAGCTTGGATCCAGGGAAGTCTGGCGAGCAGTACTTC. It translates to CASSLDPGKSGEQYF.

This chain connects TRBV11-3 to TRBJ2-1; 7 bases are shared with TRBD2. Germline lookup yields CDR1 SGHNT and CDR2 YENEEA. The CDR3 is 16 residues long. J lost 0 bases, V lost 5 bases, and 7 bases had no gene match. CDR3 nucleotide sequence: TGTGCCAGCAGCCCGGGAGGCTCAAGCTCCTACAATGAGCAGTTCTTC. As protein: CASSPGGSSSYNEQFF. The whole variable domain, filled in from reference TRBV11-3 and TRBJ2-1, reads EAGVVQSPRYKIIEKKQPVAFWCNPISGHNTLYWYLQNLGQGPELLIRYENEEAVDDSQLPKDRFSAERLKGVDSTLKIQPAELGDSAVYLCASSPGGSSSYNEQFFGPGTRLTVL.

This clone appeared a few times. J is TRBJ1-6 and V is TRBV11-3, with a weak D call TRBD1 (5 bases). V lost 1 base and J lost 7, with 8 bases in between. Germline V gene data show CDR1 as SGHNT and CDR2 as YENEEA. The CDR3 extends over 14 amino acids. CDR3 nucleotide sequence: TGTGCCAGCAGCTTAGGACAGATCAATTCACCCCTCCACTTT. It translates to CASSLGQINSPLHF.

The CDR3 coding sequence is TGTGCCAGCAGCCAAGAGGGGGCTGGAAACACCATATATTTT. Protein product: CASSQEGAGNTIYF. The rearrangement links TRBV7-2 to TRBJ1-3, with D possibly matching TRBD1 (6 bases). CDR3 length: 14 residues. V gave up 5 bases and J gave up 2 bases, with 10 bases separating them. Germline V gene lookup returns CDR1 SGHTA and CDR2 FQGNSA.

The chain is built from TRBV7-2 and TRBJ1-5; 7 nucleotides line up with TRBD1. The CDR3 is 13 residues long. Per germline, CDR1 SGHTA and CDR2 FQGNSA. Germline trimming cut 7 bases from V and 3 bases from J; bases unmatched to any gene: 3. CDR3: CASTGTANQPQHF. The CDR3 region has the DNA TGTGCCAGCACCGGGACAGCCAATCAGCCCCAGCATTTT.

V usage is TRBV5-4 and J usage is TRBJ1-1; 8 bases fit TRBD1. Germline V gives CDR1 SGHNT, CDR2 YYREEE (reference sequence). The CDR3 spans 16 residues. The V segment lost 0 bases and the J segment 4 bases; nucleotides outside the gene matches: 8. The CDR3 spells CASSLALTGGVTEAFF. In DNA form, the CDR3 reads TGTGCCAGCAGCTTGGCCCTCACAGGGGGGGTCACTGAAGCTTTCTTT. Supplemented by reference TRBV5-4 and TRBJ1-1, the full variable domain reads ETGVTQSPTHLIKTRGQQVTLRCSSQSGHNTVSWYQQALGQGPQFIFQYYREEENGRGNFPPRFSGLQFPNYSSELNVNALELDDSALYLCASSLALTGGVTEAFFGQGTRLTVV.

This clone has only one observation. The chain employs TRBV5-1 and TRBJ1-2; D gene uncertain. Germline CDR1 SGHRS, CDR2 YFSETQ. The CDR3 is 14 amino acids. V gave up 4 bases and J gave up 4 bases, with 14 bases separating them. CDR3 protein: CASSQATTGYGYTF. CDR3 in DNA: TGCGCCAGCAGCCAGGCTACCACCGGCTATGGCTACACCTTC.

The chain carries TRBV2 and TRBJ2-5; possible D gene TRBD1, 5 bases. The V gene's germline CDR1 is SNHLY and CDR2 FYNNEI. Trimming stripped 7 bases from V and 5 bases from J, with 20 bases between. There are 15 residues in the CDR3. Written as DNA, the CDR3 is TGTGCCAGCACCCTAGACAGTAGTTTAGGGGAGACCCAGTACTTC. Residues: CASTLDSSLGETQYF. The full variable domain, in which reference TRBV2 and TRBJ2-5 provide the parts outside the CDR3, is EPEVTQTPSHQVTQMGQEVILRCVPISNHLYFYWYRQILGQKVEFLVSFYNNEISEKSEIFDDQFSVERPDGSNFTLKIRSTKLEDSAMYFCASTLDSSLGETQYFGPGTRLLVL.

The V and J genes are TRBV6-5 and TRBJ1-6; 7 nucleotides line up with TRBD1. V dropped 7 bases and J dropped 7; count of bases not matched to a gene: 7. Germline-derived CDR1 and CDR2 are MNHEY and SVGAGI. The CDR3 sequence is 14 residues long. For the CDR3, the DNA is TGTGCCAGCAAAATCGACAGGGTCAATTCACCCCTCCACTTT. Protein: CASKIDRVNSPLHF.

J is TRBJ1-5 and V is TRBV6-5; no clear D gene. The V end lost 3 bases, the J end lost 6 bases, and 15 bases lay between the germline ends. In germline, CDR1 is MNHEY, CDR2 SVGAGI. The CDR3 loop spans 15 amino acids. CDR3 DNA sequence: TGTGCCAGCAGTTATGCAGCGGGCGGTGGTCAGCCCCAGCATTTT. Translated: CASSYAAGGGQPQHF.

CDR3 sequence (DNA): TGTGCCAGCGACGGGACAGGTTCAATTTCGACCTTC. Translated: CASDGTGSISTF. The chain is built from TRBV7-9 and TRBJ1-2, with 8 positions matching TRBD1. Trimming took 8 bases from V and 14 from J; bases not matched to a gene: 13. The V gene's germline CDR1 is SEHNR and CDR2 FQNEAQ (reference sequence). This CDR3 is built from 12 residues.

This clone has a single count. V usage is TRBV5-8 and J usage is TRBJ2-7; a weak D match, TRBD1 (6 bases). The CDR3 loop spans 13 amino acids. Trimming removed 6 bases at V and 1 base at J, with 11 bases between. CDR1 is SGHTS and CDR2 is YDEGEE in the germline V gene. The CDR3 DNA is TGTGCCAGCACCCGACAGGTTTCCTACGAGCAGTACTTC. The encoded protein is CASTRQVSYEQYF. Looking up the rest from reference TRBV5-8 and TRBJ2-7 gives the full variable domain: EAGVTQSPTHLIKTRGQQATLRCSPISGHTSVYWYQQALGLGLQFLLWYDEGEERNRGNFPPRFSGRQFPNYSSELNVNALELEDSALYLCASTRQVSYEQYFGPGTRLTVT.

The chain employs TRBV5-1 and TRBJ1-1, with D perhaps TRBD1 (5 bases). Germline CDR1 is SGHRS and CDR2 is YFSETQ. The CDR3 sequence is 14 residues long. Trimming took 5 bases from V and 4 from J, leaving 15 bases between them. The CDR3 coding sequence is TGCGCCAGCAGTCATACAATAGGGGCCACTGAAGCTTTCTTT. As protein: CASSHTIGATEAFF.

The chain combines TRBV4-1 with TRBJ2-7; 8 bases agree with TRBD1. The CDR3 covers 15 residues. With 0 bases clipped from V and 4 bases from J, the junction kept 5 bases outside the gene matches. CDR1 MGHRA and CDR2 YSYEKL come from the germline V gene. Written as DNA, the CDR3 is TGCGCCAGCAGCCAAGATAACAGGGGGGAATACGAGCAGTACTTC. Encoded protein: CASSQDNRGEYEQYF.

In its sample, this clone was seen a few times. The rearrangement links TRBV5-1 to TRBJ2-7; weak D call: TRBD2 (5 bases). Looked up from germline, CDR1 is SGHRS and CDR2 is YFSETQ. V was pared by 0 bases and J by 6 bases, with 16 bases between. This CDR3 spans 15 amino acids. The DNA for the CDR3 is TGCGCCAGCAGCTTGGCCGTCGGGGAGATCGGCGAGCAGTACTTC. It yields the protein CASSLAVGEIGEQYF.